The next 9 T cell receptor beta chains were all read from a single sample in a study of CD8 T cells in ankylosing spondylitis. Overall study findings and caveats: What seemed typical of ankylosing spondylitis blood was a TCR beta motif built from fewer than ten highly homologous variants.

No antigens are known for them. Each CDR3 protein is one row after TCRdb ran MiXCR on the 5' RACE reads. The sample includes a few hundred thousand distinct CDR3 sequences, 20% to 25% seen only once; the top ten take around 17%. The sequenced sample consisted of blood, either unsorted or a sorted T cell fraction (not recorded which). These receptors were taken from a male donor with ankylosing spondylitis.

The DNA for the CDR3 is TGTGCCATCAGTGACTCCCTGGGCTTTGGCTACACCTTC. Its protein is CAISDSLGFGYTF. The rearrangement links TRBV10-3 to TRBJ1-2, with unresolved D. This CDR3 comprises 13 residues. The V and J ends lost 3 bases and 7 bases respectively, with 12 bases between them. The germline V gene encodes CDR1 ENHRY and CDR2 SYGVKD.

In regard to this clonotype: The germline gene is not matched at one end of the junction; a read error may be the cause. The genes are TRBV19 and TRBJ2-1; 8 bases match TRBD2. Germline values: CDR1 LNHDA, CDR2 SQIVND (reference sequence). This CDR3 region has 14 residues. The CDR3 sequence is CASSIDRGGDMQIF. The CDR3 nucleotides read TGTGCCAGTAGTATAGATCGGGGGGGGGACATGCAGATCTTC.

This clonotype appeared a few times. The chain has TRBV5-1 and TRBJ2-3; weak D call: TRBD1 (6 bases). CDR1 and CDR2 (germline): SGHRS, YFSETQ. Between the trimmed V and J ends, which lost 3 bases and 9 bases, there was a span of 14 bases. The CDR3 is 13 amino acids. CDR3 in amino acids: CASSSVGGDTQYF. In nucleotides, the CDR3 is TGCGCCAGCAGCTCGGTAGGGGGTGACACGCAGTATTTT.

V gene TRBV5-1 combines with J gene TRBJ1-1; weak D call: TRBD1 (5 bases). This CDR3 contains 14 residues. Germline V lookup: CDR1 SGHRS, CDR2 YFSETQ. The V end was cut by 2 bases, the J end by 1 base, with 9 bases between. The chain's CDR3 is CASSFQGPNTEAFF. CDR3 sequence (DNA): TGCGCCAGCAGCTTCCAGGGCCCGAACACTGAAGCTTTCTTT.

In its sample, this clonotype was seen a few times. The chain joins TRBV7-9 to TRBJ1-5, with D uncertain. The length of the CDR3 is 13 residues. The V gene lost 3 bases and the J gene lost 6 bases, with 9 bases spanning the gap. Germline V gene lookup returns CDR1 SEHNR and CDR2 FQNEAQ (reference sequence). The CDR3 spells CASSLGSGQPQHF. The CDR3 DNA sequence: TGTGCCAGCAGCTTGGGCTCGGGTCAGCCCCAGCATTTT.

The chain employs TRBV14 and TRBJ2-3, with D possibly TRBD2 on 6 matching bases. This CDR3 is built from 15 residues. The germline V and J ends were trimmed by 6 bases and 0 bases, with 13 bases remaining between them. Germline V gene data show CDR1 as SGHDN and CDR2 as FVKESK. The chain's CDR3 is CASRGTRSSTDTQYF. The CDR3 nucleotides are TGTGCCAGCAGAGGGACTCGCTCTAGCACAGATACGCAGTATTTT. The entire variable domain, with the rest obtained from reference TRBV14 and TRBJ2-3, is as follows: EAGVTQFPSHSVIEKGQTVTLRCDPISGHDNLYWYRRVMGKEIKFLLHFVKESKQDESGMPNNRFLAERTGGTYSTLKVQPAELEDSGVYFCASRGTRSSTDTQYFGPGTRLTVL.

The V and J genes are TRBV18 and TRBJ1-5; a possible D gene is TRBD1 (6 bases). CDR1 and CDR2 from the germline V gene are KGHSH and LQKENI. Trimming cost V 6 bases and J 6 bases, with 15 bases left between them. CDR3 size: 14 residues. The CDR3 is CASSTEQGGQPQHF. DNA for the CDR3: TGTGCCAGCTCCACGGAACAGGGAGGTCAGCCCCAGCATTTT. The full variable domain, its missing parts supplied by reference TRBV18 and TRBJ1-5, is NAGVMQNPRHLVRRRGQEARLRCSPMKGHSHVYWYRQLPEEGLKFMVYLQKENIIDESGMPKERFSAEFPKEGPSILRIQQVVRGDSAAYFCASSTEQGGQPQHFGDGTRLSIL.

The J gene is TRBJ1-2, the V gene TRBV6-2 or TRBV6-3; the match to TRBD1 covers 12 bases. The CDR3 extends over 17 amino acids. The ends lost 0 bases at V and 5 bases at J; junction bases unmatched: 7. CDR1 and CDR2 (germline): MNHEY, SVGEGT. CDR3 bases: TGTGCCAGCAGTTACTCCGGGACAGGGGGCTTCCGATATGGCTACACCTTC. It specifies CASSYSGTGGFRYGYTF.

This clonotype was seen ten or more times. The chain employs TRBV3-1 and TRBJ1-2; TRBD1 matches 10 bases. Trimming took 4 bases from V and 4 from J; bases not matched to a gene: 0. Germline lookup yields CDR1 LGHDT and CDR2 YNNKEL (reference sequence). This CDR3 is built from 13 residues. CDR3 in DNA: TGTGCCAGCAGCCGGGACAGGGGCTATGGCTACACCTTC. This translates into CASSRDRGYGYTF. Using reference TRBV3-1 and TRBJ1-2 for the parts outside the CDR3, the full variable domain is DTAVSQTPKYLVTQMGNDKSIKCEQNLGHDTMYWYKQDSKKFLKIMFSYNNKELIINETVPNRFSPKSPDKAHLNLHINSLELGDSAVYFCASSRDRGYGYTFGSGTRLTVV.